This TCR beta chain stems from a study of CXCR3-negative and CXCR3-positive naive CD8 T cells. Study-level findings and limits: Researchers reported similar TRBV-TRBJ usage in naive CXCR3-negative and CXCR3-positive cells, though memory differed. TRB CDR3 hydrophobicity was greater in CXCR3-positive naive cells than in CXCR3-negative naive cells. High diversity, comparable across both naive subsets, contrasted with much lower diversity in memory CD8+ cells.

Germline V lookup: CDR1 MNHEY, CDR2 SVGEGT. This CDR3 contains 14 residues. Turning to this clonotype: Antigen: not known.

With UMI labels, 5' RACE was used to prepare the TRB cDNA libraries. TCRdb re-called the 5' RACE reads; every CDR3 protein appears as one record, without DNA. The data show around 60,000 distinct CDR3 sequences, and the top ten clones hold roughly 0.75%. Naive CD8+ T cells displayed a CD45RO-CCR7+CD27+CD95- phenotype. V and J are TRBV6-2 or TRBV6-3 and TRBJ1-1. This receptor was taken from a human donor in good health. Some clones in this sample may be carry-over from other donors' samples. Sample: naive CXCR3+ CD8+ T cells from blood. The subset: CD45RO-CCR7+CD27+CD95- naive CD8+ T cells expressing CXCR3 (TNR3+). The CDR3: CASRPSDGYTEAFF.